The 14 T cell receptor beta chains reported below all come from one sample, sequenced in a study of regulatory T cells in long-lasting Graves disease. Combining iRepertoire HTBI primers with Arm-PCR of CDR3 regions, the authors built TCR beta libraries. From the multiplex PCR reads, TCRdb called clonotypes with MiXCR, one entry per CDR3 protein. The table has hundreds of thousands of distinct CDR3 sequences, approximately 15% seen once. Time point meaning: newly diagnosed GD, antithyroid drugs for less than 3 months. RNA extracted from PBMCs served as the sequencing template. Another study also made use of these data, one on T cells in Graves' hyperthyroidism and ophthalmopathy.

The source was peripheral blood mononuclear cells (PBMCs), collected at new diagnosis, from a patient treated with antithyroid drugs. The receptor source for this set is a man aged 35-49 years with Graves disease.

This clonotype was observed at least ten times. V and J are TRBV5-1 and TRBJ2-7; TRBD2 might be the D (6 bases). The CDR3 covers 14 residues. Germline V gene lookup returns CDR1 SGHRS and CDR2 YFSETQ. The V end was cut by 0 bases, the J end by 7 bases, with 14 bases between. The CDR3 loop reads CASSLGVAAGEQYF. For the CDR3, the DNA is TGCGCCAGCAGCTTGGGGGTAGCGGCGGGGGAGCAGTACTTC.

This clonotype was recorded at least ten times. V is TRBV19 and J is TRBJ2-1; the D is unclear. With 0 bases removed from V and 0 bases from J, the gap between germline ends came to 6 bases. The CDR3 is 15 residues long. Germline V lookup: CDR1 LNHDA, CDR2 SQIVND (reference sequence). CDR3 residues: CASSIEGSSYNEQFF. In nucleotides, the CDR3 is TGTGCCAGTAGTATAGAGGGTAGCTCCTACAATGAGCAGTTCTTC.

This clonotype was seen ten or more times. V is TRBV2 and J is TRBJ1-2; D is ambiguous. The CDR3 runs 13 residues. Trimming stripped 4 bases from V and 3 bases from J, with 9 bases between. Germline CDR1 is SNHLY and CDR2 is FYNNEI. CDR3 sequence (DNA): TGTGCCAGCAGTGGGCAGGCAGACTATGGCTACACCTTC. Translation gives CASSGQADYGYTF.

This clonotype showed up just a few times. The V and J genes are TRBV20-1 and TRBJ1-6; D remains unclear. V was clipped by 0 bases and J by 9 bases, with 12 bases between them. This CDR3 has 14 amino acids. Per germline, CDR1 DFQATT and CDR2 SNEGSKA (reference sequence). CDR3 bases: TGCAGTGCTAGAGATTCCCAAGCAGGTTCACCCCTCCACTTT. It specifies CSARDSQAGSPLHF.

In its sample, this clonotype was seen many times. The V and J genes are TRBV12-3 or TRBV12-4 and TRBJ2-1; D unresolved. Trimming took off 7 bases at V and 2 bases at J, with 9 bases between the two ends. This CDR3 is 13 amino acids long. The CDR3 spells CASTLDTYNEQFF. DNA of the CDR3: TGTGCCAGCACCCTAGACACCTACAATGAGCAGTTCTTC.

The genes are TRBV12-3 or TRBV12-4 and TRBJ1-5; D uncertain. The CDR3 extends over 13 amino acids. With 6 bases removed from V and 4 bases from J, the gap between germline ends came to 10 bases. The chain's CDR3 is CASRALGNQPQHF. In DNA form, the CDR3 reads TGTGCCAGCAGGGCCCTCGGGAATCAGCCCCAGCATTTT.

This clonotype showed up many times. The V and J genes are TRBV29-1 and TRBJ2-5, with no clear D. V was shortened by 4 bases and J by 3 bases, with 9 bases between the two germline ends. CDR1 is SQVTM and CDR2 is ANQGSEA in the germline V gene. The CDR3 is 12 amino acids. The CDR3 DNA follows: TGCAGCGTTGGAAAAGACGAAGAGACCCAGTACTTC. Translated, it gives CSVGKDEETQYF. The full variable domain, in which reference TRBV29-1 and TRBJ2-5 provide the parts outside the CDR3, is SAVISQKPSRDICQRGTSLTIQCQVDSQVTMMFWYRQQPGQSLTLIATANQGSEATYESGFVIDKFPISRPNLTFSTLTVSNMSPEDSSIYLCSVGKDEETQYFGPGTRLLVL.

This clonotype was counted between two and nine times. V is TRBV20-1 and J is TRBJ2-3, with 7 bases lining up with TRBD1. Germline V CDR1 and CDR2: DFQATT, SNEGSKA (reference sequence). This CDR3 is 15 amino acids long. With 6 bases clipped from V and 0 bases from J, the junction kept 9 bases outside the gene matches. CDR3 sequence: CSAAGTVVSTDTQYF. The CDR3 bases are TGCAGTGCGGCTGGGACAGTTGTTAGCACAGATACGCAGTATTTT.

Of note for this clonotype: This may arise from a read error, as a much more abundant clone is one base away. This chain links TRBV18 with TRBJ2-7, with a possible D match to TRBD1 (5 bases). This CDR3 has 16 residues. Germline lookup yields CDR1 KGHSH and CDR2 LQKENI. CDR3 residues: CASSTTQMGLAYEQHF. Written as DNA, the CDR3 is TGTGCCAGCTCAACCACGCAAATGGGGCTTGCCTACGAGCAGCACTTC.

This clonotype came up a few times. This rearrangement joins TRBV30 to TRBJ1-1; D is unclear. The CDR3 loop spans 13 amino acids. In germline, CDR1 is GTSNPN, CDR2 SVGIG (reference sequence). Between the trimmed V and J ends, which lost 2 bases and 0 bases, there was a span of 7 bases. The CDR3 protein is CAWSRQLNTEAFF. The DNA of the CDR3 is TGTGCCTGGAGTAGACAACTGAACACTGAAGCTTTCTTT.

The chain couples TRBV28 to TRBJ1-6; the D gene is possibly TRBD1 (6 bases). V was cut by 6 bases and J by 6 bases, with 12 bases left in between. This CDR3 region has 14 residues. Germline V gives CDR1 MDHEN, CDR2 SYDVKM. In DNA, the CDR3 is TGTGCCAGCAGGGGGGGGGGGCCTAATTCACCCCTCCACTTT. It is translated as CASRGGGPNSPLHF.

This clonotype was observed many times. The junction and the germline gene differ at one end; a read error may be behind it. The chain combines TRBV3-1 with TRBJ2-2; TRBD2 matches at 8 bases. CDR3 size: 15 residues. CDR1 and CDR2 from the germline V gene are LGHDT and YNNKEL (reference sequence). The CDR3 DNA is TGTGCCAGCAGCCCCGGGGGGGCGAAAACCGGGGAGCTGTTTTTT. Translating gives CASSPGGAKTGELFF.

This clonotype was detected a few times. The chain uses TRBV4-1 and TRBJ2-5; D is undetermined. The V and J ends lost 1 base and 1 base respectively, with 10 bases between them. The CDR3 is 15 residues long. Per germline, CDR1 MGHRA and CDR2 YSYEKL. The CDR3 reads CASSQGLPPQETQYF. As DNA, the CDR3 is TGCGCCAGCAGCCAAGGACTGCCGCCCCAAGAGACCCAGTACTTC.

The chain carries TRBV25-1 and TRBJ2-4, with 7 nucleotides matching TRBD1. CDR1 and CDR2 (germline): MGHDK, SYGVNS. V was pared by 4 bases and J by 5 bases, with 5 bases of the junction left unmatched. This CDR3 contains 14 residues. CDR3 in DNA: TGTGCCAGCAGTGGCTTAGGGGGCGAAAACATTCAGTACTTC. Amino acid sequence: CASSGLGGENIQYF. The entire variable domain, with the rest obtained from reference TRBV25-1 and TRBJ2-4, is as follows: EADIYQTPRYLVIGTGKKITLECSQTMGHDKMYWYQQDPGMELHLIHYSYGVNSTEKGDLSSESTVSRIRTEHFPLTLESARPSHTSQYLCASSGLGGENIQYFGAGTRLSVL.